This TCR beta chain stems from a study of shared clonotypes between healthy human individuals. Whole-study context: A few men and a couple of women, aged 18 to 49, were donors. Study findings and constraints: Generation of non-shared clonotypes was less probable than generation of clonotypes shared by all four donors.

In the naive CD8 group, cells lacked CD45RO and were positively selected for CCR7, so terminally differentiated effector memory CD45RA+ cells were left out. Genomic DNA from each subset was divided evenly over several immunoSEQ plates. The repertoire was sequenced with immunoSEQ multiplex PCR; TCRdb's copy has only in-frame clones and lacks some. The sample has roughly 550,000 clones, around 95% seen once. In regard to this clone: Its antigen is not identified.

CDR3 length equals 15 residues. CDR1 SGHDT and CDR2 YYEEEE come from the germline V gene. This receptor was identified in a woman in her twenties or thirties in good health. The sequencing sample was made of naive CD8+ T cells sorted from blood. The V call is TRBV5-6, the J call TRBJ2-5, with TRBD2 matching 9 bases. The end of the DNA aligns better with TRBJ2-7, so the J call may be wrong. The DNA of the CDR3 is TGTGCCAGCAGCGAGGGACTAGCCCTCGCCTACGAGCAGTACTTC. Residues: CASSEGLALAYEQYF.